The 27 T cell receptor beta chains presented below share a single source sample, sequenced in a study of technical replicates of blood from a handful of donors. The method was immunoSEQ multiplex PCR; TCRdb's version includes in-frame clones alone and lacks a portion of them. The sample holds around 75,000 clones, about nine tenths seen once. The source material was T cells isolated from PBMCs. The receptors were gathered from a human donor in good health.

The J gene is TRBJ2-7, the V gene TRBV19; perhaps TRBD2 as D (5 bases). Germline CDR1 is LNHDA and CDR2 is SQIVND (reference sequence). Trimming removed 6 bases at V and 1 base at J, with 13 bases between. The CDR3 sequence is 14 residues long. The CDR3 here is CASRNTADSYEQYF. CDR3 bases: TGTGCCAGTAGGAATACAGCGGATTCCTACGAGCAGTACTTC.

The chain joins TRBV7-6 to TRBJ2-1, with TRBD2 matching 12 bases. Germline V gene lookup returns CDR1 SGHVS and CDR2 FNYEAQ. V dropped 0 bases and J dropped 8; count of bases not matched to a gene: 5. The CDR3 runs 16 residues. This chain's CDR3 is CASSLAKLAGGDEQFF. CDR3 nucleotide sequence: TGTGCCAGCAGCTTAGCGAAACTAGCGGGAGGAGATGAGCAGTTCTTC.

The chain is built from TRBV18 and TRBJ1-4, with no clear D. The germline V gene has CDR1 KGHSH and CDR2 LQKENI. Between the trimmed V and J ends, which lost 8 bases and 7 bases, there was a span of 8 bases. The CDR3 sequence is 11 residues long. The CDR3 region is CASHNVEKLFF. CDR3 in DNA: TGTGCCAGCCACAACGTTGAAAAACTGTTTTTT.

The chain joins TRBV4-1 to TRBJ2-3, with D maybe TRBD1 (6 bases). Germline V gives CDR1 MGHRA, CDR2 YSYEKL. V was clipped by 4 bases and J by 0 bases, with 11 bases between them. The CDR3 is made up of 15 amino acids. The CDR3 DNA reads TGCGCCAGCAGCCTTCTGGGGGCCAGCACAGATACGCAGTATTTT. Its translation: CASSLLGASTDTQYF.

In DNA form, the CDR3 reads TGTGCCAGCAGCCAAGCTCTCCAGCGGGAGGGCCATGAGCAGTTCTTC. Translated, it gives CASSQALQREGHEQFF. The genes are TRBV4-2 and TRBJ2-1, with 10 bases aligning to TRBD2. CDR3 length: 16 amino acids. Germline V gene lookup returns CDR1 LGHNA and CDR2 YNFKEQ. V shed 1 base, J shed 8 bases, and the junction held 8 bases outside the gene matches.

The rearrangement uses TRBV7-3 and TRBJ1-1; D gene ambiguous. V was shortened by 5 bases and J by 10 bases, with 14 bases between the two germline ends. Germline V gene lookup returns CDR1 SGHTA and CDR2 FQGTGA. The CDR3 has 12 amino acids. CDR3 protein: CASSPGEGTAFF. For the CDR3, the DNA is TGTGCCAGCAGCCCCGGGGAGGGTACAGCTTTCTTT.

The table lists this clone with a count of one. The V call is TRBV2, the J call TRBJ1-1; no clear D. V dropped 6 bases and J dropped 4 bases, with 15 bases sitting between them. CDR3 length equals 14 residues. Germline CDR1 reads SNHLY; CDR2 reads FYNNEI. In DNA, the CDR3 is TGTGCCAGCAGGGAACGGGGATCTGGCACTGAAGCTTTCTTT. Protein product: CASRERGSGTEAFF.

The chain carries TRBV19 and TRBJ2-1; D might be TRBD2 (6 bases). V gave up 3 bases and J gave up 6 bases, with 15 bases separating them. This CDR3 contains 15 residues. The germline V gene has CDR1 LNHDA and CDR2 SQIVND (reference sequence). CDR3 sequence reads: CASSIIRGFSNEQFF. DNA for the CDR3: TGTGCCAGTAGTATTATCCGGGGGTTCTCCAATGAGCAGTTCTTC.

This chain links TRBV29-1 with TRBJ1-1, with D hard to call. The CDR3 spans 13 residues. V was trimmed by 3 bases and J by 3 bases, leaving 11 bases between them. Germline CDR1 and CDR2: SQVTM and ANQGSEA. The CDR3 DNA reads TGCAGCGTTGATTCAGATAAGTACACTGAAGCTTTCTTT. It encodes CSVDSDKYTEAFF.

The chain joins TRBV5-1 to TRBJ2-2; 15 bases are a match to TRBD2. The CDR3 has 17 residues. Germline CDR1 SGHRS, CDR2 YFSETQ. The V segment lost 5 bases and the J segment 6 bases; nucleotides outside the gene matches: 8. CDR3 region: CASSPGLAGGIAGELFF. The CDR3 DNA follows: TGCGCCAGCAGTCCGGGACTAGCGGGGGGCATCGCCGGGGAGCTGTTTTTT.

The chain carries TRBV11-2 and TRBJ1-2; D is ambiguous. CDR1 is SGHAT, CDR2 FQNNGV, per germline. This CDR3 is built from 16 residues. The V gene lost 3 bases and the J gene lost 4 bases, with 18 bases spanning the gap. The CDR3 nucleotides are TGTGCCAGCAGCTTGTTTCGTGGCAGTCCATCCTATGGCTACACCTTC. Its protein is CASSLFRGSPSYGYTF.

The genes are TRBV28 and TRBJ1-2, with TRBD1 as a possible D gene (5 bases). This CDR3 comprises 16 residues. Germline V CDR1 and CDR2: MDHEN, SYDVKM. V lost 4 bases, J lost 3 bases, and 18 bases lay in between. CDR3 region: CASSSPKSPRDYGYTF. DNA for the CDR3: TGTGCCAGCAGTTCACCGAAGAGTCCCAGGGACTATGGCTACACCTTC.

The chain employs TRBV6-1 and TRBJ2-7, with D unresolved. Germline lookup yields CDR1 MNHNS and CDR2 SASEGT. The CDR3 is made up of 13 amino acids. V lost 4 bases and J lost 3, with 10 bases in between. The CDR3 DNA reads TGTGCCAGCAGTGTAATTAGTTTCTACGAGCAGTACTTC. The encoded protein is CASSVISFYEQYF.

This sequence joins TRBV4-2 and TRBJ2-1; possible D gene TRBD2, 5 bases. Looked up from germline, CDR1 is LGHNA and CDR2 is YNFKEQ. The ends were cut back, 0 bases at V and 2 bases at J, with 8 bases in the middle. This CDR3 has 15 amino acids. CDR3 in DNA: TGTGCCAGCAGCCAAGATCGGGGAACCTACAATGAGCAGTTCTTC. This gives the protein CASSQDRGTYNEQFF.

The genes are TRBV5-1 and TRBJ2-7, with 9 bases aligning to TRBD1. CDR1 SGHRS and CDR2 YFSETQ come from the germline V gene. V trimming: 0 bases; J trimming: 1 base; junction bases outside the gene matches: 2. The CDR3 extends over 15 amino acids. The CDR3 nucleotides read TGCGCCAGCAGCTTGGGGACAGGGGCTTCCTACGAGCAGTACTTC. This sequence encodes CASSLGTGASYEQYF.

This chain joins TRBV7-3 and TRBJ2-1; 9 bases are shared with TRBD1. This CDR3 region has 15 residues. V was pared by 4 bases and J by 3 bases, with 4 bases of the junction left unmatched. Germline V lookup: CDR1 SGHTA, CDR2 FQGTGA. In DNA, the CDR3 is TGTGCCAGCAGCTCCGACAGGGGGAGCTACAATGAGCAGTTCTTC. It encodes CASSSDRGSYNEQFF.

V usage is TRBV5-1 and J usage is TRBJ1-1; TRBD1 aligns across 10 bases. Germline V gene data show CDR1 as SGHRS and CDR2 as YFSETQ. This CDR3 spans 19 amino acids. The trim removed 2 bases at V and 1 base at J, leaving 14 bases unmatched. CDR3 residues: CASSFPLAGTGVKNTEAFF. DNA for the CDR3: TGCGCCAGCAGCTTTCCCCTCGCCGGGACAGGGGTGAAGAACACTGAAGCTTTCTTT.

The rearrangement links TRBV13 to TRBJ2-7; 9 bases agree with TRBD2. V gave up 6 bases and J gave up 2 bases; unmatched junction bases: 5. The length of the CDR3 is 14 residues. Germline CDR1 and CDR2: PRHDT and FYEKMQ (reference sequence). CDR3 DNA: TGTGCCAGCAGAAGAGCGGGGGGAACCTACGAGCAGTACTTC. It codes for CASRRAGGTYEQYF.

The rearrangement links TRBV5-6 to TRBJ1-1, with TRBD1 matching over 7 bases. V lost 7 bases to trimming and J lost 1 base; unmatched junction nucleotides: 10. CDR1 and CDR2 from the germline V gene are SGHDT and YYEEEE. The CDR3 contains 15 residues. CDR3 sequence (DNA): TGTGCCAGCTTCCTGAGTGACAGGGCGAACACTGAAGCTTTCTTT. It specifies CASFLSDRANTEAFF.

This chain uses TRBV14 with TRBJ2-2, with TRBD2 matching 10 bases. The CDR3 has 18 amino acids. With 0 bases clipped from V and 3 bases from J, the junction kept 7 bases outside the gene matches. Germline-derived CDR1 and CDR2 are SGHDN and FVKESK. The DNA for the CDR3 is TGTGCCAGCAGCCAAGAATCAAGCGGGAGGGCCTACACCGGGGAGCTGTTTTTT. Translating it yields CASSQESSGRAYTGELFF.

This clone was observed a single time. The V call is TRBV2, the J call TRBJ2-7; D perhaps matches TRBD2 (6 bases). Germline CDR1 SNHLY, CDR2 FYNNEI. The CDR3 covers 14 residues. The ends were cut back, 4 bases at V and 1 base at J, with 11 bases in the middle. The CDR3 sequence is CASSVAGISYEQYF. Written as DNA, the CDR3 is TGTGCCAGCAGTGTGGCGGGAATATCCTACGAGCAGTACTTC.

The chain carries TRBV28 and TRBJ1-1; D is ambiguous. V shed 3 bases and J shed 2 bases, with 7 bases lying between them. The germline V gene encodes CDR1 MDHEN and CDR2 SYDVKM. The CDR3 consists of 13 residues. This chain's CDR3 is CASSFPLNTEAFF. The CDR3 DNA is TGTGCCAGCAGTTTTCCCCTAAACACTGAAGCTTTCTTT. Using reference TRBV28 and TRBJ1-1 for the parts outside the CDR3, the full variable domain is DVKVTQSSRYLVKRTGEKVFLECVQDMDHENMFWYRQDPGLGLRLIYFSYDVKMKEKGDIPEGYSVSREKKERFSLILESASTNQTSMYLCASSFPLNTEAFFGQGTRLTVV.

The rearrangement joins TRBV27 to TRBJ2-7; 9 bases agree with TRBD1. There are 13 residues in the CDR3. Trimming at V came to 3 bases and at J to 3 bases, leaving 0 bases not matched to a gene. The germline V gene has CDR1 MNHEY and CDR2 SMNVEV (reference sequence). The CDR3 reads CASSLTGGYEQYF. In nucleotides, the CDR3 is TGTGCCAGCAGTTTGACAGGGGGCTACGAGCAGTACTTC.

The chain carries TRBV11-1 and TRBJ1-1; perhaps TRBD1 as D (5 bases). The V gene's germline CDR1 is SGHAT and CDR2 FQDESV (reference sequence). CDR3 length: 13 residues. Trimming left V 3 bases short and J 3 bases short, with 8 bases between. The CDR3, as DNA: TGTGCCAGCAGCTTTACAGGCTACACTGAAGCTTTCTTT. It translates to CASSFTGYTEAFF.

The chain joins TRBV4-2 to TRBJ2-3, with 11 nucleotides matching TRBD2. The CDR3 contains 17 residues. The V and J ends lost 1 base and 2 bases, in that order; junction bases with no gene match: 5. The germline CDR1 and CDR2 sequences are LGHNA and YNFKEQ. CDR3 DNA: TGTGCCAGCAGCCAAGGGGTAGCGGGAGGGCTCACAGATACGCAGTATTTT. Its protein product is CASSQGVAGGLTDTQYF.

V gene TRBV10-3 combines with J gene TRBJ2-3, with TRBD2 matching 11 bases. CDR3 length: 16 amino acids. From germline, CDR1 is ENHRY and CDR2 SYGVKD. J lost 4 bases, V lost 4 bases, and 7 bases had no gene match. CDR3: CAISANSGGGSDTQYF. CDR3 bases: TGTGCCATCAGTGCCAATAGCGGGGGGGGCTCAGATACGCAGTATTTT.

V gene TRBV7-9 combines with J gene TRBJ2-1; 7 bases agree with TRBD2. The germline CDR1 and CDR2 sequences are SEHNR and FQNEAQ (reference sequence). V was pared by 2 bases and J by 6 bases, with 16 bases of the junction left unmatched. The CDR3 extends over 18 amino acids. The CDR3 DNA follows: TGTGCCAGCAGCTTAAGCTCCGCTGGCGGGAGATCCAGCAATGAGCAGTTCTTC. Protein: CASSLSSAGGRSSNEQFF.